These T cell receptor beta chains were read from a single sample in a study of cytomegalovirus exposure and HLA in healthy donors. Libraries were prepared by immunoSEQ multiplex PCR; TCRdb keeps only in-frame clonotypes and omits some of them. The sample includes about 140,000 clones, roughly a tenth seen only once; the top ten take approximately 1.8%. The specimen was PBMCs. The receptors derive from a male donor in good health and CMV-seronegative. Both conserved end residues are part of each CDR3. D genes are given only for firm matches. Clone size is stated in some rows and not others, as once, few, many or a class when expanded.

TRBV11-2	TRBJ1-1	NA	NA	TGTGCCAGCCAGTTAGGCAGGAAAATGAACACTGAAGCTTTCTTT	CASQLGRKMNTEAFF
TRBV6-6	TRBJ2-7	NA	NA	TGTGCCAGCGGTGTAGCCCAGTGGAACGAGCAGTACTTC	CASGVAQWNEQYF
TRBV9	TRBJ1-3	NA	few	TGTGCCAGCAGCCCTCTAGGGAGCTCTGGAAACACCATATATTTT	CASSPLGSSGNTIYF
TRBV6-4	TRBJ2-1	TRBD2	few	TGTGCCAGCAGCCGACTAGCGGGGAGCTCCTACAATGAGCAGTTCTTC	CASSRLAGSSYNEQFF
TRBV5-1	TRBJ1-2	NA	NA	TGCGCCAGCAGCCCCCGGGGGGGGGCGCGTGGCTACACCTTC	CASSPRGGARGYTF
TRBV7-9	TRBJ2-5	TRBD1	NA	TGTGCCAGCAGCCCGACAGGGAACCAAGAGACCCAGTACTTC	CASSPTGNQETQYF
TRBV2	TRBJ2-3	NA	NA	TGTGCCAGCAGCTTCACAGATACGCAGTATTTT	CASSFTDTQYF
TRBV6-5	TRBJ2-7	TRBD2	NA	TGTGCCAGCAGCTACCCATCTAGCGGAGGGGTCTACGAGCAGTACTTC	CASSYPSSGGVYEQYF
TRBV5-4	TRBJ2-7	TRBD2	few	TGTGCCAGCAGGGCGGCGGGACTAGCGGCCCTGGGGGACTACGAGCAGTACTTC	CASRAAGLAALGDYEQYF
TRBV5-6	TRBJ2-7	TRBD1	few	TGTGCCAGCAGCGCACGGACAGGCTACGAGCAGTACTTC	CASSARTGYEQYF
TRBV6-5	TRBJ1-2	NA	few	TGTGCCAGCAGTTACTATCGGGGGGGCTACACCTTC	CASSYYRGGYTF
TRBV6-5	TRBJ2-7	NA	NA	TGTGCCAGCAGTTATTCCGGGACACTCGACGAGCAGTACTTC	CASSYSGTLDEQYF
TRBV5-6	TRBJ2-7	NA	NA	TGTGCCAGCAGCTTGGACAGGGTGGGGTACGAGCAGTACTTC	CASSLDRVGYEQYF
TRBV6-5	TRBJ2-2	NA	few	TGTGCCAGCAGTTTCACGAACACCGGGGAGCTGTTTTTT	CASSFTNTGELFF
TRBV9	TRBJ1-5	NA	few	TGTGCCAGCAGCGTAGCTACGAGGAGGGGAAGTAGCAATCAGCCCCAGCATTTT	CASSVATRRGSSNQPQHF
TRBV4-3	TRBJ2-1	NA	NA	TGCGCCAGCAGCCAAGAGACAGGCTCCTACAATGAGCAGTTCTTC	CASSQETGSYNEQFF
TRBV5-5	TRBJ1-1	TRBD1	NA	TGTGCCAGCAGCTTTGAGGGGACAGGGGGCACTGAAGCTTTCTTT	CASSFEGTGGTEAFF